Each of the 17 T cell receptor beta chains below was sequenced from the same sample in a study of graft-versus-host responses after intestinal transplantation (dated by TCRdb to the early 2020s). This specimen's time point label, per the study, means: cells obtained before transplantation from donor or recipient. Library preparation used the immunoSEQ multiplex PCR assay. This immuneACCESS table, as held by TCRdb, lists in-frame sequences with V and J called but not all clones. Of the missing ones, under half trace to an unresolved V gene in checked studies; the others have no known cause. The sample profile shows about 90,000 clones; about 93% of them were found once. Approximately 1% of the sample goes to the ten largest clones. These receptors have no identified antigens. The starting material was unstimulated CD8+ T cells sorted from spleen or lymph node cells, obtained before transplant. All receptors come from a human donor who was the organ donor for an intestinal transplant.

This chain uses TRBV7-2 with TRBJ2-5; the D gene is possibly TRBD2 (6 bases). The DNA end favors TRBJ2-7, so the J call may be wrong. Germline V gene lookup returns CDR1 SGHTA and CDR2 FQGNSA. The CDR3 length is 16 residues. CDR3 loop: CASSLASGEISYEQYF. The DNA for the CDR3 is TGTGCCAGCAGCTTAGCGTCGGGAGAAATCTCCTACGAGCAGTACTTC.

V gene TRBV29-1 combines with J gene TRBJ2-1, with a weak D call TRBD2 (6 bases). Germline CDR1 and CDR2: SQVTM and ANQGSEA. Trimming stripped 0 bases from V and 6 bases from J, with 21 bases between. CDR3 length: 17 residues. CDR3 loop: CSVEDLERAGWGNEQFF. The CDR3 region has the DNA TGCAGCGTTGAAGATCTGGAGCGGGCAGGGTGGGGCAATGAGCAGTTCTTC.

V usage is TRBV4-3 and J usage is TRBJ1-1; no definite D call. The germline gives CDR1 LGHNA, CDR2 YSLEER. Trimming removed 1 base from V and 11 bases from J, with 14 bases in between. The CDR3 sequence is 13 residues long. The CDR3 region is CASSQGLGPEAFF. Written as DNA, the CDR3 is TGCGCCAGCAGCCAAGGGCTTGGCCCGGAGGCTTTCTTT.

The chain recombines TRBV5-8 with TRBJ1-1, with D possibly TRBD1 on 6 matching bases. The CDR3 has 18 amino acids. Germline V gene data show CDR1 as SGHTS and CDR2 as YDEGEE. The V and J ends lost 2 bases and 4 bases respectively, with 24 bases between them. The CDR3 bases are TGTGCCAGCAGCTTCCCCCAGGGGTATGAATTTTGGCGCACTGAAGCTTTCTTT. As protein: CASSFPQGYEFWRTEAFF.

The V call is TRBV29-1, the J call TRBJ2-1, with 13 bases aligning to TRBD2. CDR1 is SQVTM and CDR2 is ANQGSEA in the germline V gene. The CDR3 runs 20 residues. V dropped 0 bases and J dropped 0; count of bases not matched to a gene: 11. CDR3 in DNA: TGCAGCGTTGAAGATCGGGGGACTAGCGGGAATCTGGCCTCCTACAATGAGCAGTTCTTC. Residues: CSVEDRGTSGNLASYNEQFF.

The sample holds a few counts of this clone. CDR3 sequence (DNA): TGTGCCAGCAGCTTCGGGACAGGGGAAGCTTTCTTT. Translating it yields CASSFGTGEAFF. The genes are TRBV5-6 and TRBJ1-1; 9 bases are shared with TRBD1. Losses at the gene ends were 2 bases for V and 8 bases for J; bases not matched to a gene: 1. Germline CDR1 SGHDT, CDR2 YYEEEE. The CDR3 runs 12 residues.

As DNA, the CDR3 is TGTGCCAGCAGCTCACCACCGGACTACTACGAGCAGTACTTC. The encoded protein is CASSSPPDYYEQYF. V gene TRBV7-6 combines with J gene TRBJ2-7, with TRBD2 as a possible D gene (6 bases). Trimming removed 4 bases from V and 3 bases from J, with 13 bases in between. The CDR3 is made up of 14 amino acids. Germline V gene lookup returns CDR1 SGHVS and CDR2 FNYEAQ.

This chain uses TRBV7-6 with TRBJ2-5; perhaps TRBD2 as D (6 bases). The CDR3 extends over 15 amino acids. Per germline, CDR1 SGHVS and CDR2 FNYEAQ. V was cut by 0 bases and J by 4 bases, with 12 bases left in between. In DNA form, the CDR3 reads TGTGCCAGCAGCTTAGCGATCCCGGGGGTAGAGACCCAGTACTTC. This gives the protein CASSLAIPGVETQYF.

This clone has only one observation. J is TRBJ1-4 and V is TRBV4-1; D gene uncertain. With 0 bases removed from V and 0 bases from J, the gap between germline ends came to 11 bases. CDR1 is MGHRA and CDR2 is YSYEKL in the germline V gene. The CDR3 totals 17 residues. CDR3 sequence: CASSQDREGPTNEKLFF. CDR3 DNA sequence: TGCGCCAGCAGCCAAGATCGGGAGGGCCCAACTAATGAAAAACTGTTTTTT.

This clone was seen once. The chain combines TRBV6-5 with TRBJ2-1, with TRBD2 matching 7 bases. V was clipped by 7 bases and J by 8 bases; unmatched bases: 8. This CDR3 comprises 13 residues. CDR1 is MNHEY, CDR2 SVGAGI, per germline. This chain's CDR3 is CASTLTGGDEQFF. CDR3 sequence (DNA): TGTGCCAGCACCCTTACGGGAGGCGATGAGCAGTTCTTC.

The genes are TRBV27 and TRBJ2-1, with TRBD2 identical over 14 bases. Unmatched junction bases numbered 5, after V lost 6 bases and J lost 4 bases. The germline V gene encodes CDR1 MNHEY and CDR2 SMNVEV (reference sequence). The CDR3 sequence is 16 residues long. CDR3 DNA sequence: TGTGCCAGCAGCCTAGGGACTAGCGGGGGTTACAATGAGCAGTTCTTC. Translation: CASSLGTSGGYNEQFF.

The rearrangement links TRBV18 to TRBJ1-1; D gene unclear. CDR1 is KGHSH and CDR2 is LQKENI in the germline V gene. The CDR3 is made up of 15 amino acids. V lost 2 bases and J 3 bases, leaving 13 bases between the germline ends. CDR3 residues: CASSPSGDWYTEAFF. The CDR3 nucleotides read TGTGCCAGCTCACCATCGGGAGATTGGTACACTGAAGCTTTCTTT. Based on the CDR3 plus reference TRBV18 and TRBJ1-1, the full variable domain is NAGVMQNPRHLVRRRGQEARLRCSPMKGHSHVYWYRQLPEEGLKFMVYLQKENIIDESGMPKERFSAEFPKEGPSILRIQQVVRGDSAAYFCASSPSGDWYTEAFFGQGTRLTVV.

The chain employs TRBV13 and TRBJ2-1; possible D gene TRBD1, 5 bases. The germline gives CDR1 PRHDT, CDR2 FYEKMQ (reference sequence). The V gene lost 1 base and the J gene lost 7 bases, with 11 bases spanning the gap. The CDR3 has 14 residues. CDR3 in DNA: TGTGCCAGCAGCTTAGACAGGCCCCCAAATGAGCAGTTCTTC. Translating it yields CASSLDRPPNEQFF.

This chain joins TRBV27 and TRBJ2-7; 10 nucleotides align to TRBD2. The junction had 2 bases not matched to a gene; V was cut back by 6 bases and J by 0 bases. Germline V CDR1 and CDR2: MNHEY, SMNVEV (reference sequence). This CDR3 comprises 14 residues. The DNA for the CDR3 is TGTGCCAGCAGACTAGCGGGAAGCTCCTACGAGCAGTACTTC. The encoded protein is CASRLAGSSYEQYF.

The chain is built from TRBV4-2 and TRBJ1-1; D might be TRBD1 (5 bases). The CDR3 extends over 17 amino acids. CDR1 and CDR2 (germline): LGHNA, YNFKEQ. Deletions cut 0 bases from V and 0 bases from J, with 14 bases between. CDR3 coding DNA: TGTGCCAGCAGCCAAGATATGGGGGGACCCATGAACACTGAAGCTTTCTTT. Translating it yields CASSQDMGGPMNTEAFF.

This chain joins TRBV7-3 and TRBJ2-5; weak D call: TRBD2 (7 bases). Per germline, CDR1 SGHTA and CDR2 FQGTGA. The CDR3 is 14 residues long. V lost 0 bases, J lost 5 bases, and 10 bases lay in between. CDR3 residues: CASSLTGGAETQYF. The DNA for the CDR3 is TGTGCCAGCAGCTTAACGGGGGGGGCGGAGACCCAGTACTTC.

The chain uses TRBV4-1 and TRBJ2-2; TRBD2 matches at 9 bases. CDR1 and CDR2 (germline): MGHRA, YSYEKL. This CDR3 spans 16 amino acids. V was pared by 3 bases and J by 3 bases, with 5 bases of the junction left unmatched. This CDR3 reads CASSHSGRLHTGELFF. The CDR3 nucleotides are TGCGCCAGCAGCCATAGCGGGAGACTTCACACCGGGGAGCTGTTTTTT.